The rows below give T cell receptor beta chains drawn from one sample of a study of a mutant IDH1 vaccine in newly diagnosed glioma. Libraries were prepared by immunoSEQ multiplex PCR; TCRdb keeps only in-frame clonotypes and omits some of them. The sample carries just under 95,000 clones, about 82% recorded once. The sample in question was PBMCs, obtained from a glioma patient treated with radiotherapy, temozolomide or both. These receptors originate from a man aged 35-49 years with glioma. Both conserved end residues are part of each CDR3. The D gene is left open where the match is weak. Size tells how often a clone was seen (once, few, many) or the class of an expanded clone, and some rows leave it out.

cdr3_aa: CASSSLGRPGYEQYF
cdr3_nt: TGCGCCAGCAGCTCCCTAGGACGCCCGGGCTACGAGCAGTACTTC
j_call: TRBJ2-7
v_call: TRBV5-1
d_call: .
clone_size: .

cdr3_aa: CASSETGKNIGELFF
cdr3_nt: TGTGCCAGCAGTGAAACAGGGAAGAATATCGGGGAGCTGTTTTTT
j_call: TRBJ2-2
v_call: TRBV2
d_call: .
clone_size: .

cdr3_aa: CASSQDFGLNEQFF
cdr3_nt: TGCGCCAGCAGCCAAGATTTCGGACTAAATGAGCAGTTCTTC
j_call: TRBJ2-1
v_call: TRBV4-3
d_call: .
clone_size: once

cdr3_aa: CASSVDLGQNTEAFF
cdr3_nt: TGTGCCAGCAGCGTAGATTTAGGGCAGAACACTGAAGCTTTCTTT
j_call: TRBJ1-1
v_call: TRBV9
d_call: .
clone_size: .

cdr3_aa: CASSPEQRRSQETQYF
cdr3_nt: TGTGCCAGCAGTCCGGAACAGCGAAGATCCCAAGAGACCCAGTACTTC
j_call: TRBJ2-5
v_call: TRBV6-8
d_call: .
clone_size: .

cdr3_aa: CASSETGADEQYF
cdr3_nt: TGCGCCAGCAGTGAAACGGGGGCTGACGAGCAGTACTTC
j_call: TRBJ2-7
v_call: TRBV10-2
d_call: .
clone_size: .

cdr3_aa: CATSSLVTDTGELFF
cdr3_nt: TGTGCCACCAGCAGTTTGGTGACGGACACCGGGGAGCTGTTTTTT
j_call: TRBJ2-2
v_call: TRBV15
d_call: .
clone_size: once

cdr3_aa: CASSEALAGNTIYF
cdr3_nt: TGTGCCAGCAGTGAAGCGCTGGCCGGAAACACCATATATTTT
j_call: TRBJ1-3
v_call: TRBV2
d_call: .
clone_size: .

cdr3_aa: CASSSAANEQFF
cdr3_nt: TGTGCCAGCAGCTCGGCAGCCAATGAGCAGTTCTTC
j_call: TRBJ2-1
v_call: TRBV7-9
d_call: .
clone_size: .

cdr3_aa: CAPGTDGEQYF
cdr3_nt: TGTGCCCCCGGTACCGACGGCGAGCAGTACTTC
j_call: TRBJ2-7
v_call: TRBV2
d_call: .
clone_size: once

cdr3_aa: CASSQEGGSNQPQHF
cdr3_nt: TGCGCCAGCAGCCAGGAGGGGGGGAGCAATCAGCCCCAGCATTTT
j_call: TRBJ1-5
v_call: TRBV4-3
d_call: .
clone_size: .

cdr3_aa: CASSYSGRYNEQFF
cdr3_nt: TGTGCCAGCAGTTACTCGGGGAGATACAATGAGCAGTTCTTC
j_call: TRBJ2-1
v_call: TRBV6-6
d_call: .
clone_size: .

cdr3_aa: CASSSRTSLGYEQYF
cdr3_nt: TGTGCCAGCAGCTCCCGGACGTCCCTGGGCTACGAGCAGTACTTC
j_call: TRBJ2-7
v_call: TRBV5-4
d_call: .
clone_size: .

cdr3_aa: CASSSQGYSAEAFF
cdr3_nt: TGTGCCAGCAGTTCACAGGGCTATTCAGCTGAAGCTTTCTTT
j_call: TRBJ1-1
v_call: TRBV27
d_call: .
clone_size: .

cdr3_aa: CASSGQGARTGELFF
cdr3_nt: TGTGCCAGCAGCGGACAGGGGGCGCGCACCGGGGAGCTGTTTTTT
j_call: TRBJ2-2
v_call: TRBV7-8
d_call: TRBD1
clone_size: .

cdr3_aa: CASSPPEYGGRASTDTQYF
cdr3_nt: TGTGCCAGCTCACCACCCGAATACGGGGGGAGGGCTAGCACAGATACGCAGTATTTT
j_call: TRBJ2-3
v_call: TRBV18
d_call: TRBD2
clone_size: .

cdr3_aa: CASSLAAGRAENEQFF
cdr3_nt: TGTGCCAGCAGCTTGGCTGCCGGGAGGGCCGAGAATGAGCAGTTCTTC
j_call: TRBJ2-1
v_call: TRBV7-2
d_call: TRBD2
clone_size: .

cdr3_aa: CASSPASGSHNEQFF
cdr3_nt: TGTGCTAGCAGCCCAGCAAGTGGGAGTCACAATGAGCAGTTCTTC
j_call: TRBJ2-1
v_call: TRBV7-7
d_call: .
clone_size: .

cdr3_aa: CASSSHFYQPQHF
cdr3_nt: TGTGCCAGTAGTTCCCATTTTTATCAGCCCCAGCATTTT
j_call: TRBJ1-5
v_call: TRBV19
d_call: .
clone_size: .

cdr3_aa: CASSSKQGRPDTQYF
cdr3_nt: TGTGCCAGCAGTTCCAAACAGGGGAGGCCAGATACGCAGTATTTT
j_call: TRBJ2-3
v_call: TRBV27
d_call: .
clone_size: .

cdr3_aa: CASSVDSHGDIQYF
cdr3_nt: TGTGCCAGTAGTGTCGACAGCCATGGGGACATTCAGTACTTC
j_call: TRBJ2-4
v_call: TRBV19
d_call: .
clone_size: .

cdr3_aa: CASSSLPRALKETQYF
cdr3_nt: TGTGCCAGCAGTTCTCTTCCACGGGCGCTCAAGGAGACCCAGTACTTC
j_call: TRBJ2-5
v_call: TRBV28
d_call: .
clone_size: .

cdr3_aa: CASSSWTGQETQYF
cdr3_nt: TGTGCCAGCAGCTCATGGACGGGACAAGAGACCCAGTACTTC
j_call: TRBJ2-5
v_call: TRBV7-9
d_call: .
clone_size: many

cdr3_aa: CASSSYRETLNEQYF
cdr3_nt: TGTGCCAGCAGCTCCTACAGGGAAACCTTGAACGAGCAGTACTTC
j_call: TRBJ2-7
v_call: TRBV13
d_call: .
clone_size: .

cdr3_aa: CASSQGQGFYEQYF
cdr3_nt: TGTGCCAGCAGCCAAGGACAGGGGTTCTACGAGCAGTACTTC
j_call: TRBJ2-7
v_call: TRBV7-2
d_call: TRBD1
clone_size: .

cdr3_aa: CASSPPGGSRTGELFF
cdr3_nt: TGTGCCAGCTCACCACCGGGGGGAAGCAGGACCGGGGAGCTGTTTTTT
j_call: TRBJ2-2
v_call: TRBV18
d_call: .
clone_size: .

cdr3_aa: CASSQDLLDTQYF
cdr3_nt: TGCGCCAGCAGCCAAGATCTTTTAGATACGCAGTATTTT
j_call: TRBJ2-3
v_call: TRBV4-3
d_call: .
clone_size: .

cdr3_aa: CASSSTAYEQYF
cdr3_nt: TGTGCCAGCAGTTCTACAGCATACGAGCAGTACTTC
j_call: TRBJ2-7
v_call: TRBV6-5
d_call: .
clone_size: few

cdr3_aa: CASSLIRSTEAFF
cdr3_nt: TGTGCCAGCAGTTTAATCCGGAGCACTGAAGCTTTCTTT
j_call: TRBJ1-1
v_call: TRBV27
d_call: .
clone_size: .

cdr3_aa: CASSSRGIYYEQYF
cdr3_nt: TGTGCCAGCAGTTCACGGGGCATATACTACGAGCAGTACTTC
j_call: TRBJ2-7
v_call: TRBV28
d_call: .
clone_size: .

cdr3_aa: CASSGVRSGEQFF
cdr3_nt: TGTGCCAGCAGTGGCGTGCGAAGCGGTGAGCAGTTCTTC
j_call: TRBJ2-1
v_call: TRBV6-6
d_call: .
clone_size: .

cdr3_aa: CASGRGTGGSGPYEQYF
cdr3_nt: TGTGCCAGCGGGAGGGGGACAGGGGGCAGCGGGCCCTACGAGCAGTACTTC
j_call: TRBJ2-7
v_call: TRBV28
d_call: TRBD1
clone_size: .

cdr3_aa: CASSGIGGSETQYF
cdr3_nt: TGTGCCAGCAGTGGGATAGGGGGCTCGGAGACCCAGTACTTC
j_call: TRBJ2-5
v_call: TRBV2
d_call: TRBD1
clone_size: .

cdr3_aa: CASSPTGVNYGYTF
cdr3_nt: TGTGCCAGCTCCCCGACAGGGGTTAACTATGGCTACACCTTC
j_call: TRBJ1-2
v_call: TRBV18
d_call: TRBD1
clone_size: .

cdr3_aa: CASSQDFELTSSYEQYF
cdr3_nt: TGTGCCAGCAGCCAAGATTTCGAGCTGACGAGCTCCTACGAGCAGTACTTC
j_call: TRBJ2-7
v_call: TRBV4-2
d_call: .
clone_size: .

cdr3_aa: CASSTGTDYYGYTF
cdr3_nt: TGTGCCAGCAGCACCGGGACAGATTACTATGGCTACACCTTC
j_call: TRBJ1-2
v_call: TRBV6-5
d_call: TRBD1
clone_size: once

cdr3_aa: CASSWENYNEQFF
cdr3_nt: TGCGCCAGCAGCTGGGAGAACTACAATGAGCAGTTCTTC
j_call: TRBJ2-1
v_call: TRBV5-1
d_call: .
clone_size: .